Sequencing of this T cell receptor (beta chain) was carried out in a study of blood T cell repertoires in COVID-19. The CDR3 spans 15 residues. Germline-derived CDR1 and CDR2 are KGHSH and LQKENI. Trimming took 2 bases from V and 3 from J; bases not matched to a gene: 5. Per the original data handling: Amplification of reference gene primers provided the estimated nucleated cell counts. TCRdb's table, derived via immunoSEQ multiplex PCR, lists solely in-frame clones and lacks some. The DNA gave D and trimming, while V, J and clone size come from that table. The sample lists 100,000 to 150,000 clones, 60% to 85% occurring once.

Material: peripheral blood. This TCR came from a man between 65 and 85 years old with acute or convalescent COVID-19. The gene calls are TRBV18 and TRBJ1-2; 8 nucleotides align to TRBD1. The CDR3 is CASSPRTGRDYGYTF. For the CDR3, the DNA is TGTGCCAGCTCACCAAGGACAGGGAGGGACTATGGCTACACCTTC.